This record looks at one TCR beta chain sequence and its context. This record belongs to a study of Tregs in tolerant kidney transplant recipients. Related graft donors supplied nonmyeloablative bone marrow transplants, and mixed chimerism was transient. CD4+CD25+CD127- Tregs, CD4+CD25- non-Tregs, CD4 and CD8 cells were sorted. The CDR3 is 14 residues long. From germline, CDR1 is SGHDT and CDR2 YYEEEE. V was trimmed by 2 bases and J by 0 bases, leaving 3 bases between them. Profiling relied on immunoSEQ multiplex PCR, and the TCRdb table lists in-frame clones only, not all of them. The sample holds tens of thousands of clones, 91% seen once.

The chain has TRBV5-6 and TRBJ2-6, with D hard to call. This clonotype was obtained from a human patient who received a combined kidney and bone marrow transplant. The T cells may come from the graft donor. The sample in question was CD4+ T cells from blood (PBMCs), obtained 24 months after the transplant. This CDR3 reads CASSFLSGANVLTF. The CDR3 DNA follows: TGTGCCAGCAGCTTTCTCTCTGGGGCCAACGTCCTGACTTTC.